This TCR beta chain was observed in a study of T-cell memory formation after mild COVID-19. Whole-study context: Each donor largely had its own TCR clusters.

Turning to this clonotype: The antigen remains undetermined.

A 5'RACE reaction primed in the constant segment made cDNA libraries of TCR alpha and TCR beta, and these carried sample barcodes and UMIs. MiXCR was run by TCRdb on the 5' RACE reads, yielding one entry per CDR3 protein. The sample lists 100,000 to 130,000 distinct CDR3 sequences, approximately 15% seen once, with 35% to 40% in the top ten. Study observations and caveats: Detection of some responders pre-infection suggested pre-existing cross-reactive memory T cells participated. Proof of SARS-CoV-2 specificity was absent for the second-wave clones that crested on day 37.

Sequencing used PBMCs or a T cell subset sorted from them (not recorded which). This TCR was recovered from a man in his late teens or twenties who had mild COVID-19 (a few samples of this study predate the infection). Cell type and time point are not known.

The CDR3 nucleotides read TGTGCCAGCAGACAGGGATCCTCTGGGGCCAACGTCCTGACTTTC. Translation gives CASRQGSSGANVLTF. The chain uses TRBV6-1 and TRBJ2-6, with D possibly matching TRBD1 (6 bases). The CDR3 has 15 amino acids. CDR1 MNHNS and CDR2 SASEGT come from the germline V gene. The ends were cut back, 6 bases at V and 0 bases at J, with 9 bases in the middle.